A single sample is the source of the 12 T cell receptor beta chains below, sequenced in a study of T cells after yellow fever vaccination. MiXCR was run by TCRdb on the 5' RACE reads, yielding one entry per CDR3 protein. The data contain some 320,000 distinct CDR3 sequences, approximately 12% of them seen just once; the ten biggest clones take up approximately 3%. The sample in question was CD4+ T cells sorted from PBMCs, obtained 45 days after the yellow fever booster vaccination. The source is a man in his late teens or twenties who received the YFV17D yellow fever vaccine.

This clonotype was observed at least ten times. The CDR3 region is CASSLETSNYGYTF. CDR3 coding DNA: TGCGCCAGCAGCCTGGAGACCTCTAACTATGGCTACACCTTC. The J gene is TRBJ1-2, the V gene TRBV5-1; D gene ambiguous. Per germline, CDR1 SGHRS and CDR2 YFSETQ. V shed 4 bases and J shed 0 bases, with 10 bases lying between them. This CDR3 contains 14 residues.

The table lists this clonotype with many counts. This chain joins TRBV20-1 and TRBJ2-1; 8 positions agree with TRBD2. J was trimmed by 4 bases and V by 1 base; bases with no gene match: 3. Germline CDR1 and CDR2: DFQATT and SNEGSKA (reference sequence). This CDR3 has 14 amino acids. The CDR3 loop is CSARAGGLYNEQFF. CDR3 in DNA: TGCAGTGCTAGAGCGGGGGGGCTATACAATGAGCAGTTCTTC.

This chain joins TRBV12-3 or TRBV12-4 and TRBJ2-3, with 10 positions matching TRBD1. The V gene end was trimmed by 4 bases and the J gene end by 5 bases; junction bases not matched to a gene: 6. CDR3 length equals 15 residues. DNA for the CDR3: TGTGCCAGCAGTTCCGACAGGGGGCTGGGAGATACGCAGTATTTT. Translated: CASSSDRGLGDTQYF.

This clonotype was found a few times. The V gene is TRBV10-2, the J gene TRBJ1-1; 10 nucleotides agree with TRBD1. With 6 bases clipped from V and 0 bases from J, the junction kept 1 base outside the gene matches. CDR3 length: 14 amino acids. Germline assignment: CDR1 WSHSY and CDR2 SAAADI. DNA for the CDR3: TGCGCCAGCAGCGGGACAGGGGTGAACACTGAAGCTTTCTTT. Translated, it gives CASSGTGVNTEAFF.

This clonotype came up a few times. The CDR3 sequence is CASSQHTVWPPVRYEQYV. CDR3 DNA: TGTGCCAGCAGCCAACACACAGTTTGGCCCCCTGTGCGGTACGAGCAGTACGTC. The gene calls are TRBV4-2 and TRBJ2-7; D gene ambiguous. Trimming pared 2 bases from V and 4 bases from J, leaving 24 bases between. Germline assignment: CDR1 LGHNA and CDR2 YNFKEQ. The CDR3 sequence is 18 residues long.

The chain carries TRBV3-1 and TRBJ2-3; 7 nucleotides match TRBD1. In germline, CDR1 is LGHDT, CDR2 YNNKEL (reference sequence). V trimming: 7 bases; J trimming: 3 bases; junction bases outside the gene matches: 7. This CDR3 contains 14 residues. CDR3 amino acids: CASTRDSRTDTQYF. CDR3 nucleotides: TGTGCCAGCACAAGGGACAGCCGGACAGATACGCAGTATTTT.

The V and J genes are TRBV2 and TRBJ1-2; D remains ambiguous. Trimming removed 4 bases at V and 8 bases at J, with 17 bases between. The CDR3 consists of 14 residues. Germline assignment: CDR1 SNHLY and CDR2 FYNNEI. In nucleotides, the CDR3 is TGTGCCAGCAGTGCCCAGGTGGCATCGTCGGGCTACACCTTC. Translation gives CASSAQVASSGYTF.

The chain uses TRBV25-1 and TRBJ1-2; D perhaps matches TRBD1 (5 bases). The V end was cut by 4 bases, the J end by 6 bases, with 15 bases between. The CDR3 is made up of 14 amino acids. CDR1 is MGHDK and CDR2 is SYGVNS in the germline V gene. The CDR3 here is CASSAATAPDGYTF. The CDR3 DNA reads TGTGCCAGCAGTGCCGCGACAGCTCCGGATGGCTACACCTTC.

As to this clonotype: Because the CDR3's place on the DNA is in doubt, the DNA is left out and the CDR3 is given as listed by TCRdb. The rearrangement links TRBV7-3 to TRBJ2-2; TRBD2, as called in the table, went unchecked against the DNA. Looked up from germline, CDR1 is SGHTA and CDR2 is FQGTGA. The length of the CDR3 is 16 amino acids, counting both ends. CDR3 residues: CASSPGRGGHRGAVFF.

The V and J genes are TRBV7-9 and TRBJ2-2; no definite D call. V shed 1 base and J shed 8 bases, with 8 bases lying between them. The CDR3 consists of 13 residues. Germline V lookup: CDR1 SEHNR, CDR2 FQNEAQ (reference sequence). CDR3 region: CASSLVTMGELFF. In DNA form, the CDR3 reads TGTGCCAGCAGCTTAGTCACGATGGGGGAGCTGTTTTTT.

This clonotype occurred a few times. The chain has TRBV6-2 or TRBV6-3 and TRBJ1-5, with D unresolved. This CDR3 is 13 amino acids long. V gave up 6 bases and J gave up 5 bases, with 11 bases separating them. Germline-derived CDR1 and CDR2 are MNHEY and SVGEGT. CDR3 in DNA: TGTGCCAGCAGACATCCCAAAGATCAGCCCCAGCATTTT. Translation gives CASRHPKDQPQHF.

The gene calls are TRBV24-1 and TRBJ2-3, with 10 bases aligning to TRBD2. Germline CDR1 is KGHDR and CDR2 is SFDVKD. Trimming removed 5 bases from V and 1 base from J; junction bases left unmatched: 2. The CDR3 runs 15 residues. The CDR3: CATSVGTSGTDTQYF. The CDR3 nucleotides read TGTGCCACCAGTGTCGGGACTAGCGGCACAGATACGCAGTATTTT.